The present T cell receptor (beta chain) was sequenced within a study of OX40 agonist ivuxolimab in advanced cancers. On the study more broadly: A mean age of about 56 years, range about 20 to 90, was recorded, and more than 80% were male. Regarding the study as a whole: On average, CD8+ T cells showed a greater number of expanded clones than CD4+. Partial responders at 0.1-3.0 mg/kg showed near-lowest clonal expansion. At doses 0.1 to 3.0 mg/kg, CD4+ and CD8+ clones expanded.

Repertoires were generated with immunoSEQ multiplex PCR, while TCRdb's copy carries only in-frame clones and drops some. The sample holds approximately 68,000 clones, 84% seen once. A remark on this clone: The antigen is unknown.

This TCR was sampled from an adult with an advanced solid tumor such as melanoma, head and neck, liver or kidney cancer. The sequenced sample was CD4+ or CD8+ T cells sorted from blood, obtained in a trial of the OX40 agonist ivuxolimab.

CDR3 protein: CASSLAPWQNTEAFF. The CDR3 nucleotides read TGTGCCAGCAGCTTAGCCCCATGGCAGAACACTGAAGCTTTCTTT. The rearrangement uses TRBV7-2 and TRBJ1-1, with unresolved D. Trimming removed 0 bases at V and 1 base at J, with 9 bases between. This CDR3 is built from 15 residues. The germline V gene encodes CDR1 SGHTA and CDR2 FQGNSA.